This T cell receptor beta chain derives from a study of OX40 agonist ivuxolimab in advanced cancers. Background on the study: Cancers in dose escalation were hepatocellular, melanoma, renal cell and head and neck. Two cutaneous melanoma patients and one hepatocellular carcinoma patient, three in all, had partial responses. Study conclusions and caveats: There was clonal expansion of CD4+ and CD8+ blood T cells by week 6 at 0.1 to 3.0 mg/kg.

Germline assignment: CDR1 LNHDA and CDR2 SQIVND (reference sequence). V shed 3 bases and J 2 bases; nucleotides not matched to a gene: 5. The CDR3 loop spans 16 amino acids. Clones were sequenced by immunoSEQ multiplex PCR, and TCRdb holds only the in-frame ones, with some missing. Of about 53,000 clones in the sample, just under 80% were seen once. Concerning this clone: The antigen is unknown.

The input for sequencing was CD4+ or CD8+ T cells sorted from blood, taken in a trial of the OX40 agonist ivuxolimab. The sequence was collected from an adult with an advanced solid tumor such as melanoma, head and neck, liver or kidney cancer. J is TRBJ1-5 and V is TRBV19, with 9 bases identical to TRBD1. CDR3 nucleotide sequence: TGTGCCAGTAGTATGGGGGACAGGGCACGCAATCAGCCCCAGCATTTT. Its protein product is CASSMGDRARNQPQHF.